This TCR beta chain was identified in a study of shared clonotypes between healthy human individuals. Turning to the study itself: Sampling drew on donors who were a couple of women and a few men aged 18 to 49. Study-wide findings and caveats: Naive subsets usually exceeded memory subsets in estimated richness. Across a few donors, naive CD4 shared roughly 5%, naive CD8 under 4%, memory CD4 about 2.4%, memory CD8 over 0.3%.

As for this clone: Its antigen is as yet unknown.

Study processing details: Junction-only immunoSEQ sequences carried no quality scores, so filtering differed. The repertoire was sequenced with immunoSEQ multiplex PCR; TCRdb's copy has only in-frame clones and lacks some. That table supplies the V and J calls and clone size; D and trimming were determined from the DNA. The sample lists around 2,000,000 clones; 93% were seen once. CD45RO-negative, CCR7-positively selected cells formed the naive CD8 fraction, excluding terminally differentiated effector memory CD45RA+ cells. Sequenced input: naive CD8+ T cells from PBMCs. This receptor was taken from a man aged 18 to 30 in good health. Some clones in this sample may be carry-over from other donors' samples.

This CDR3 reads CASKPGHRNYGYTF. The DNA of the CDR3 is TGTGCCAGCAAACCGGGACACCGAAACTATGGCTACACCTTC. V and J are TRBV2 and TRBJ1-2, with a possible D match to TRBD1 (6 bases). CDR1 and CDR2 from the germline V gene are SNHLY and FYNNEI. Trimming removed 7 bases from V and 2 bases from J, with 14 bases in between. The CDR3 is made up of 14 amino acids.